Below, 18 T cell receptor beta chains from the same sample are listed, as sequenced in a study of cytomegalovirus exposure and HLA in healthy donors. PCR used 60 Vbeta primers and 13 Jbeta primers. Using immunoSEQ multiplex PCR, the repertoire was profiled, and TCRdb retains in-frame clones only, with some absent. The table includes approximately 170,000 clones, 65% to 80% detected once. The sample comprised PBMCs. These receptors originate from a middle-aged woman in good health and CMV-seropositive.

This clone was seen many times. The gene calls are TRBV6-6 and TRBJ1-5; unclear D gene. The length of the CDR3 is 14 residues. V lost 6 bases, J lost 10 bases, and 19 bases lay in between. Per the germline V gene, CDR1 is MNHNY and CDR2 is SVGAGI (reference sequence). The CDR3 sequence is CASRSPGTDFPQHF. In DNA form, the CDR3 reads TGTGCCAGCAGAAGCCCGGGAACCGATTTTCCCCAGCATTTT.

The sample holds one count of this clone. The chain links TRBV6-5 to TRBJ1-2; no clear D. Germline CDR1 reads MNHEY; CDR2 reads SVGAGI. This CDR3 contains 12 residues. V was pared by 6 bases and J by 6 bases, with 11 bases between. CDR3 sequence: CASRDLVDGYTF. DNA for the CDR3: TGTGCCAGCAGGGACTTGGTTGATGGCTACACCTTC.

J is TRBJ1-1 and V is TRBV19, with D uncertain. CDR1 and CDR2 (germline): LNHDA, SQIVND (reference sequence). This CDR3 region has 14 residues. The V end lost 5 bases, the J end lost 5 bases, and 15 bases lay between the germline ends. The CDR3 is CASSSELRYTEAFF. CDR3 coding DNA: TGTGCCAGTAGTTCCGAGTTGCGCTATACTGAAGCTTTCTTT.

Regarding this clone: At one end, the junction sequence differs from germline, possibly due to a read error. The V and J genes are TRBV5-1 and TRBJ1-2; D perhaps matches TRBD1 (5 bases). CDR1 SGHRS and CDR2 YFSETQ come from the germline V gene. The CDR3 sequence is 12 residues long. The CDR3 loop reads CASSPQGYVYTF. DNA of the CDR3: TGCGCCAGCAGCCCGCAGGGCTATGTCTACACCTTC.

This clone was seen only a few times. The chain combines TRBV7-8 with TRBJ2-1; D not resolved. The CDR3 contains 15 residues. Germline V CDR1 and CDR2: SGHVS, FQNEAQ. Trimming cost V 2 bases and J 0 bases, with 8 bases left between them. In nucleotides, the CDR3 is TGTGCCAGCAGCTTAATGGGCTCCTCCTACAATGAGCAGTTCTTC. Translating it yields CASSLMGSSYNEQFF.

The CDR3, as DNA: TGTGCCATCAGTGAGTCTCATGGGCTGGGGGGTTCAGACGCAGATGGCTACACCTTC. It yields the protein CAISESHGLGGSDADGYTF. This sequence joins TRBV10-3 and TRBJ1-2; perhaps TRBD1 as D (5 bases). The CDR3 is 19 amino acids. Trimming removed 0 bases at V and 6 bases at J, with 26 bases between. Germline CDR1 and CDR2: ENHRY and SYGVKD.

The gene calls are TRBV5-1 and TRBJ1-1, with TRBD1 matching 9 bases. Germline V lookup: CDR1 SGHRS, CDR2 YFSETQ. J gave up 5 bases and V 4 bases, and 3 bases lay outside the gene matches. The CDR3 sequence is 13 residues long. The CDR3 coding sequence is TGCGCCAGCAGCGGGACAGGGTATACTGAAGCTTTCTTT. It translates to CASSGTGYTEAFF.

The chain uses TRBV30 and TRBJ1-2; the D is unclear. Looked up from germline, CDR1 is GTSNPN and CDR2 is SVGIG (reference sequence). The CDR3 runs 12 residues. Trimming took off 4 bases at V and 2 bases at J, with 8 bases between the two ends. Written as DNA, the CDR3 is TGTGCCTGGATATCAGCGAACTATGGCTACACCTTC. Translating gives CAWISANYGYTF.

The CDR3 DNA reads as TGTGCCAGCAGTGGGGGAGCGGGGACGACCCAGTACTTC. Protein: CASSGGAGTTQYF. V and J are TRBV2 and TRBJ2-5, with 7 bases lining up with TRBD2. The V segment lost 4 bases and the J segment 7 bases; nucleotides outside the gene matches: 6. Germline V gives CDR1 SNHLY, CDR2 FYNNEI. The CDR3 is 13 amino acids. The full variable domain, completed using reference TRBV2 and TRBJ2-5, is EPEVTQTPSHQVTQMGQEVILRCVPISNHLYFYWYRQILGQKVEFLVSFYNNEISEKSEIFDDQFSVERPDGSNFTLKIRSTKLEDSAMYFCASSGGAGTTQYFGPGTRLLVL.

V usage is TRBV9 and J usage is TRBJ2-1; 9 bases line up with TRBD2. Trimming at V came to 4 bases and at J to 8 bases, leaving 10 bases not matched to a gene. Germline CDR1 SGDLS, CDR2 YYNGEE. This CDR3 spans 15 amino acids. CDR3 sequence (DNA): TGTGCCAGCAGCCCAGAAGGCGGGGGGGCCGATGAGCAGTTCTTC. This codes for CASSPEGGGADEQFF. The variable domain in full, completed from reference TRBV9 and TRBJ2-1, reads DSGVTQTPKHLITATGQRVTLRCSPRSGDLSVYWYQQSLDQGLQFLIQYYNGEERAKGNILERFSAQQFPDLHSELNLSSLELGDSALYFCASSPEGGGADEQFFGPGTRLTVL.

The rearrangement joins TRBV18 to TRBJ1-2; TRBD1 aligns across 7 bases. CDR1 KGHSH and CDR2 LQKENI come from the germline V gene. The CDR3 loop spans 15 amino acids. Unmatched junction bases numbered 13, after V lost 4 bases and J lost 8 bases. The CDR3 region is CASSRGQHGSGGYTF. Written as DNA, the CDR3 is TGTGCCAGCTCACGGGGACAGCACGGATCGGGGGGCTACACCTTC.

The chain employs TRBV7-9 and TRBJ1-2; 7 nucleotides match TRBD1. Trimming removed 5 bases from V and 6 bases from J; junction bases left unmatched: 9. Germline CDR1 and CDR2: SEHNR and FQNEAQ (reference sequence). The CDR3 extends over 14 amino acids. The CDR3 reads CASSRADRSDGYTF. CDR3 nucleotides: TGTGCCAGCAGCCGAGCGGACAGGTCCGATGGCTACACCTTC.

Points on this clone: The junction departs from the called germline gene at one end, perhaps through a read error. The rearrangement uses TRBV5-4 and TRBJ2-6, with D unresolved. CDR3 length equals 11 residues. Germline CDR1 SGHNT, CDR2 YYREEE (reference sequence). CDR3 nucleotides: TGTGCCAGCAGCTTGAAGAACGGCCTGACTTTC. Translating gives CASSLKNGLTF.

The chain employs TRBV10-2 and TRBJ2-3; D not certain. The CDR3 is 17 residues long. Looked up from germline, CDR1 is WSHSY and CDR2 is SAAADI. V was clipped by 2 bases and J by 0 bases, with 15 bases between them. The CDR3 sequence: CASSEAGLTTSTDTQYF. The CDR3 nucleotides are TGCGCCAGCAGTGAGGCAGGTTTGACCACTAGCACAGATACGCAGTATTTT.

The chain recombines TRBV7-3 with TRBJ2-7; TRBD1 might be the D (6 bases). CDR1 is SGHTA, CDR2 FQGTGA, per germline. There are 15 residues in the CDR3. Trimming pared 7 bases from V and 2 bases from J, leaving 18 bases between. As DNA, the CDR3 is TGTGCCAGCACCACGCCCCCAGGGGTTGCCTACGAGCAGTACTTC. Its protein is CASTTPPGVAYEQYF.

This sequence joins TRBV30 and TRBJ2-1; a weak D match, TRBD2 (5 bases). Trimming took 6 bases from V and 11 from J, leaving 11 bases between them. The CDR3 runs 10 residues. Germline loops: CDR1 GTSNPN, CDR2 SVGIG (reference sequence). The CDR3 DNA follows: TGTGCCTGCGTTGAGGGTCAGCAGTTCTTC. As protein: CACVEGQQFF.

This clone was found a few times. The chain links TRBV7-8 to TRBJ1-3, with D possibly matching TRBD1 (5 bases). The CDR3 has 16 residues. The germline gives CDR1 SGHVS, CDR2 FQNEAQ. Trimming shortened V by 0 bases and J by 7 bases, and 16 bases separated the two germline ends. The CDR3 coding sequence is TGTGCCAGCAGCTTAGCTGGGGCAGGTAGTTTCAACACCATATATTTT. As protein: CASSLAGAGSFNTIYF.

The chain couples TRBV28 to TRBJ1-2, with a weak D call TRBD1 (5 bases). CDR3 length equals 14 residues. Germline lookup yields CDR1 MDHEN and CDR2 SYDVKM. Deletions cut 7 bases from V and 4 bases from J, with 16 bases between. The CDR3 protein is CASIRSTEPYGYTF. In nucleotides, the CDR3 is TGTGCCAGCATCCGTTCGACAGAACCCTATGGCTACACCTTC.